The clone carrying this T cell receptor beta chain was counted once. The data originate from a study of blood T cell repertoires in COVID-19. V trimming: 0 bases; J trimming: 6 bases; junction bases outside the gene matches: 7. The CDR3 extends over 17 amino acids. Germline lookup yields CDR1 SGHRS and CDR2 YFSETQ. Clones were read by immunoSEQ multiplex PCR, and TCRdb kept only the in-frame ones, dropping some. Of hundreds of thousands of clones listed, roughly 90% are singletons. The chain has TRBV5-1 and TRBJ2-2; 11 nucleotides line up with TRBD1. Sequenced material: peripheral blood. This TCR derives from a woman in her forties or fifties who had recovered from COVID-19. The DNA of the CDR3 is TGCGCCAGCAGCTTGGATCTCCGGGACAGGGGGGCCGGGGAGCTGTTTTTT. Translation: CASSLDLRDRGAGELFF.